This T cell receptor beta chain derives from a study of cytomegalovirus exposure and HLA in healthy donors. Whole-study results and caveats: Cytomegalovirus-associated TCR beta chains were listed, numbering more than 150.

Comment on this clone: Its antigen remains unidentified.

The assay was immunoSEQ multiplex PCR, and TCRdb's table has in-frame clones only and misses some. The sample carries around 98,000 clones, about 83% recorded once. The ends lost 0 bases at V and 8 bases at J; junction bases unmatched: 3. The CDR3 totals 13 residues. The germline V gene has CDR1 MNHEY and CDR2 SVGAGI. The origin of this receptor is a woman aged 25 to 45 in good health and CMV-seronegative. This chain links TRBV6-5 with TRBJ1-1; 7 bases line up with TRBD1. The specimen sequenced was PBMCs. The DNA of the CDR3 is TGTGCCAGCAGTTACTCCCGACAGGGAGAAGCTTTCTTT. Translating gives CASSYSRQGEAFF.